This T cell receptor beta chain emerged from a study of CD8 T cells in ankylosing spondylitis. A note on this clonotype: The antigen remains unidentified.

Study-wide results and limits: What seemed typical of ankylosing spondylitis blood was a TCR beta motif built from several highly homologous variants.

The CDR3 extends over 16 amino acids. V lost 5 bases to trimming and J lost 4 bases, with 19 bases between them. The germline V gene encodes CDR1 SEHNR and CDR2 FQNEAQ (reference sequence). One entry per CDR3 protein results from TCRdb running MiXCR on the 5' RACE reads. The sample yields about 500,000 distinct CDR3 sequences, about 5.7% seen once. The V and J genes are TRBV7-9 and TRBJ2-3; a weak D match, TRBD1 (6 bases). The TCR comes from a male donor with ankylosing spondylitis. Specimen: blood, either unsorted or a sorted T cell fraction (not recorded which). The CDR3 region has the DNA TGTGCCAGCAGCCCCCGGGACACAAGGGTGGCAGATACGCAGTATTTT. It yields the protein CASSPRDTRVADTQYF.